This TCR beta chain was recovered during a study of PD-1 blockade in mismatch repair-deficient tumors. The data were produced by immunoSEQ multiplex PCR, yet TCRdb's version contains in-frame clones alone and is incomplete. The data contain some 120,000 clones, approximately 90% of them seen just once; the ten biggest clones take up 13%. All patients were mismatch repair deficient, assessed by either PCR or immunohistochemistry. TCRs were sequenced from a few patients responding to pembrolizumab. Per germline, CDR1 KGHSH and CDR2 LQKENI. The CDR3 has 14 residues. The ends were cut back, 3 bases at V and 3 bases at J, with 8 bases in the middle.

The TCR sequence derives from an adult with mismatch repair-deficient cancer. The V gene is TRBV18, the J gene TRBJ1-4; D ambiguous. The sequencing here drew on peripheral blood, taken 44 weeks after starting pembrolizumab. In nucleotides, the CDR3 is TGTGCCAGCTCACCGGACGGTGCTAATGAAAAACTGTTTTTT. It is translated as CASSPDGANEKLFF.